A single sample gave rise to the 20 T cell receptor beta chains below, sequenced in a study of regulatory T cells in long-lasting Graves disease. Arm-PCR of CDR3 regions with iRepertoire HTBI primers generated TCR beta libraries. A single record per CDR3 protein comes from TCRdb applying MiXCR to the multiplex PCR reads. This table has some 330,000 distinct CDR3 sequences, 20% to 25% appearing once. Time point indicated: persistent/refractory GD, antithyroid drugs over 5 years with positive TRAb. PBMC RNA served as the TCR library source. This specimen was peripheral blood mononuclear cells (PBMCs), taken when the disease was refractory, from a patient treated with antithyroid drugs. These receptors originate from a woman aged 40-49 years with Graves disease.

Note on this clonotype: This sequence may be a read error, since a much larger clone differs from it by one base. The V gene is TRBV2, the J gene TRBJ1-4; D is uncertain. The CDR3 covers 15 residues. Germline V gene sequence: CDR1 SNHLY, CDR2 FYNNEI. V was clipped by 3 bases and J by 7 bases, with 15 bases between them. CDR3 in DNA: TGTGCCAGCAGTGACGGGAGAGGTGCGAGTGAAAAACTGTTTTTT. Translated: CASSDGRGASEKLFF.

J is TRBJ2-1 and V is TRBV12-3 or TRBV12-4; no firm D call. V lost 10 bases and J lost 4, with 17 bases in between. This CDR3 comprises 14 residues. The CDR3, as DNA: TGTGCCACCAAAGGCCCTACGGCGTACAATGAGCAGTTCTTC. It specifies CATKGPTAYNEQFF.

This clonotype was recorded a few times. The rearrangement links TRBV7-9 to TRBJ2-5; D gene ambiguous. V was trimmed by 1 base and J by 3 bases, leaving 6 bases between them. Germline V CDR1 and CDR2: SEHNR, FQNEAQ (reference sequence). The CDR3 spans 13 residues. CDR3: CASSLGKKETQYF. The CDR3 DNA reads TGTGCCAGCAGCTTAGGAAAAAAAGAGACCCAGTACTTC.

CDR3 protein: CASSLFAGGWDEQFF. The CDR3 bases are TGTGCCAGCAGTTTATTCGCGGGAGGTTGGGATGAGCAGTTCTTC. This chain uses TRBV27 with TRBJ2-1, with 8 bases matching TRBD2. This CDR3 has 15 residues. Germline assignment: CDR1 MNHEY and CDR2 SMNVEV (reference sequence). V trimming: 1 base; J trimming: 8 bases; junction bases outside the gene matches: 7.

CDR3 sequence: CASSPTGGGNYGYTF. As DNA, the CDR3 is TGTGCCAGCAGTCCGACAGGAGGGGGCAACTATGGCTACACCTTC. J is TRBJ1-2 and V is TRBV12-3 or TRBV12-4, with 7 bases aligning to TRBD1. Trimming at V came to 5 bases and at J to 2 bases, leaving 8 bases not matched to a gene. The CDR3 runs to 15 residues.

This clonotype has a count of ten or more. As DNA, the CDR3 is TGCAGTGCTGGGGAGAACACTGAAGCTTTCTTT. Its protein product is CSAGENTEAFF. This chain connects TRBV20-1 to TRBJ1-1; D unresolved. The germline V gene has CDR1 DFQATT and CDR2 SNEGSKA (reference sequence). The length of the CDR3 is 11 residues. The V and J ends lost 5 bases and 1 base respectively, with 5 bases between them.

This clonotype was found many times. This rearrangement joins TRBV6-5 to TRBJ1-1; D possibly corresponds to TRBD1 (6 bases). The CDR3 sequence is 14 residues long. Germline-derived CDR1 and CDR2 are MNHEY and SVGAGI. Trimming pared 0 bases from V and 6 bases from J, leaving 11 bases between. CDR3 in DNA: TGTGCCAGCAGTTACTCGGGGGGCCTCGCTGAAGCTTTCTTT. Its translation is CASSYSGGLAEAFF.

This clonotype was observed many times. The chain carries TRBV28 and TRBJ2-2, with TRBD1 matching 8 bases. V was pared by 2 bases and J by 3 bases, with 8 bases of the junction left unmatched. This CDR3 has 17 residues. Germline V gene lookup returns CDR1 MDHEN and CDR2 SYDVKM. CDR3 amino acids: CASSLLWDRRYTGELFF. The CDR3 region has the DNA TGTGCCAGCAGTTTACTCTGGGACAGGAGATACACCGGGGAGCTGTTTTTT.

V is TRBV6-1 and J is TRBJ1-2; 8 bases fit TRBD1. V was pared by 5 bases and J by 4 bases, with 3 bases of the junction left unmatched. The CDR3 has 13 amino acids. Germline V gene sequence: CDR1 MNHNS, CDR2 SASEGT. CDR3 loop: CASSFQGAYGYTF. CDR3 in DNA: TGTGCCAGCAGTTTTCAGGGGGCCTATGGCTACACCTTC.

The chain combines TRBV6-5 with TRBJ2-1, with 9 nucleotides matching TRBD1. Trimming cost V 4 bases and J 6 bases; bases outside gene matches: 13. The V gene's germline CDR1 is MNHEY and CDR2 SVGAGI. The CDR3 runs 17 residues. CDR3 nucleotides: TGTGCCAGCAGTTCCGCATCGACAGGGGGAGGTCCCAATGAGCAGTTCTTC. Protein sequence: CASSSASTGGGPNEQFF.

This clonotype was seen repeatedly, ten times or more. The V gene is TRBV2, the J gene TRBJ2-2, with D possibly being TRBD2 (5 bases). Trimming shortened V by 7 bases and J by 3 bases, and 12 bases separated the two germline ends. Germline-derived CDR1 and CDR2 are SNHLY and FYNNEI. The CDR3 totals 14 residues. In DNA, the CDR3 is TGTGCCAGCAAGCCCGGGGAGTACACCGGGGAGCTGTTTTTT. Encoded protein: CASKPGEYTGELFF.

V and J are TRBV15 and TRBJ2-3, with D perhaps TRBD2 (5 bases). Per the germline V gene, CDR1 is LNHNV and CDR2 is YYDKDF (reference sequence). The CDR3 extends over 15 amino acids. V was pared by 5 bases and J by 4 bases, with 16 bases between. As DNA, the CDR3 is TGTGCCACCAGCCCCCACGACGGGAACGCAGATACGCAGTATTTT. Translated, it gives CATSPHDGNADTQYF.

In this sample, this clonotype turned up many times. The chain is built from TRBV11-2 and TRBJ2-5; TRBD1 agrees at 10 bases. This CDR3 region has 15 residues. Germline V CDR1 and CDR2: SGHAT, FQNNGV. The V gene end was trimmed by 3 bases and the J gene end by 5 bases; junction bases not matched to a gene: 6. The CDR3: CASSLWDRGGETQYF. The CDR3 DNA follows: TGTGCCAGCAGCTTGTGGGACAGGGGTGGGGAGACCCAGTACTTC.

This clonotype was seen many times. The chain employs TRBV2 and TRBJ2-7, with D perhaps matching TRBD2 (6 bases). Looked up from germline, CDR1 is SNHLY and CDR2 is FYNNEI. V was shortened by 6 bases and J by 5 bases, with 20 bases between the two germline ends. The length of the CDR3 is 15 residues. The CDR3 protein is CASRRLVQGAHEQYF. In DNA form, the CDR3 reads TGTGCCAGCAGGAGACTAGTTCAGGGTGCCCACGAGCAGTACTTC.

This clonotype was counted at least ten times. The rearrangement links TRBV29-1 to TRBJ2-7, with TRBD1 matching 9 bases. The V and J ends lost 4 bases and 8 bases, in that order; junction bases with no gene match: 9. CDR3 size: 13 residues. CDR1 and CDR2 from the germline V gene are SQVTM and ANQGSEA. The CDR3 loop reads CSVVGQGSIKQYF. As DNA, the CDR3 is TGCAGCGTTGTAGGACAGGGGTCGATAAAGCAGTACTTC.

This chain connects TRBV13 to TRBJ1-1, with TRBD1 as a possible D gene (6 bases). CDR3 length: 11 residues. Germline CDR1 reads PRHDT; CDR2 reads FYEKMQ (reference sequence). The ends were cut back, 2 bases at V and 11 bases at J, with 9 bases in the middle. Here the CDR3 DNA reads TGTGCCAGCAGCTTAAGAAGGGGGGCTTTCTTT. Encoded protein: CASSLRRGAFF.

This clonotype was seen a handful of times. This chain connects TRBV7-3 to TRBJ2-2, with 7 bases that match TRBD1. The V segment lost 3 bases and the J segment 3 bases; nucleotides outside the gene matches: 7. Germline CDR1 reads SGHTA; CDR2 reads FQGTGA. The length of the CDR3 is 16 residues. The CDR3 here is CASSFTGTVDTGELFF. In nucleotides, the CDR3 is TGTGCCAGCAGCTTCACCGGGACAGTTGACACCGGGGAGCTGTTTTTT.

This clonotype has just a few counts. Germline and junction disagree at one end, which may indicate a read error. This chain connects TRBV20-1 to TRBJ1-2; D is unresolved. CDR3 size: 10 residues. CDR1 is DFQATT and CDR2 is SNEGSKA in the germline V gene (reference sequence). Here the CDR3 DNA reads TGCAGTGCTAGAGATCTACAGAGCCACTTC. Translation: CSARDLQSHF.

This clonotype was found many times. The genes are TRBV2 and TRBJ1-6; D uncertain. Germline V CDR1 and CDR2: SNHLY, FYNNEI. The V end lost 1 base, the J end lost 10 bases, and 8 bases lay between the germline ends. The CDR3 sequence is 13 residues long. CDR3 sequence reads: CASSEGIWSPLHF. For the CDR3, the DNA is TGTGCCAGCAGTGAAGGGATTTGGTCACCCCTCCACTTT.

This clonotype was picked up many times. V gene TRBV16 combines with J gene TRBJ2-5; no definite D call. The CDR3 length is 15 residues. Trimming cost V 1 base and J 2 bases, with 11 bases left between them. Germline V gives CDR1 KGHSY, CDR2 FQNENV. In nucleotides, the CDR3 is TGTGCCAGCAGCCAATTTACCCGCAGACAAGAGACCCAGTACTTC. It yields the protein CASSQFTRRQETQYF. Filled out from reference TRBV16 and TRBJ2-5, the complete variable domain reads GEEVAQTPKHLVRGEGQKAKLYCAPIKGHSYVFWYQQVLKNEFKFLISFQNENVFDETGMPKERFSAKCLPNSPCSLEIQATKLEDSAVYFCASSQFTRRQETQYFGPGTRLLVL.